This T cell receptor (beta chain) appears in the sequencing data of a study of shared clonotypes between healthy human individuals. Study overall: A donor's plate count was three for CD4 naive and three for CD4 memory; CD8 naive had two and CD8 memory one.

Study findings and constraints: Sampling included only blood; tissue repertoires likely differ.

In regard to this clone: The antigen is not known.

CD45RA-negative memory and CD45RA+ naive subsets were split from the CD4+ cells. Germline loops: CDR1 SGHTS, CDR2 YDEGEE. The ends lost 4 bases at V and 5 bases at J; junction bases unmatched: 11. The CDR3 contains 15 residues. Measured with immunoSEQ multiplex PCR; TCRdb has only the in-frame clones, and not every one. The sample includes over a million clones, about 84% of them seen just once. The specimen was memory CD4+ T cells from PBMCs. The subset denotes: CD45RA-negative fraction. The clonotype comes from a man aged 18 to 29 in good health. Some clones in this sample may be carry-over from other donors' samples. This chain uses TRBV5-8 with TRBJ2-7; 8 nucleotides align to TRBD2. CDR3 nucleotide sequence: TGTGCCAGCAGCCCGGGGGGGCGAGGAGTCAACGAGCAGTACTTC. This translates into CASSPGGRGVNEQYF.